Sequencing of this T cell receptor beta chain was carried out in a study of identifying expanded T cells in peripheral blood (dated by TCRdb to between 2018 and 2020). In terms of the full investigation: Technical replicates were generated by sequencing separate aliquots of the same genomic DNA pool, and four replicates were compared pairwise. Results the study describes overall, beyond this receptor: Both the number of clones called differentially abundant and the false-positive rate were significantly reduced by the beta-binomial model across all healthy-donor time intervals. The authors expected that biological variance in healthy repertoires might rise further over much longer intervals, such as months to years. The binomial model flagged about 1.3 differentially abundant clones between technical replicates, compared with around 15 over approximately two weeks and 19 over roughly 4 weeks. Variance in clone template counts between approximately two-week samples significantly increased with total template count across all healthy donors.

On this clone itself: Its antigen is not yet known. There are no base qualities to consult, and no much larger clone falls within one base.

From the cysteine through the phenylalanine, the CDR3 covers 15 amino acids. This entry keeps only the CDR3 DNA: 45 bases, framed from base 1. The germline V end is reduced by 0 bases and the J end by 10 bases; junction bases left unmatched: 7. Looking up the germline V gene yields CDR1 SGHRS and CDR2 YFSETQ. TCRbeta CDR3 regions were profiled by bias-controlled multiplex PCR amplification of genomic DNA with the immunoSEQ Assay. Per the source publication's procedure: To quantify the absolute abundance of each unique TCRbeta CDR3 region, the sequences were collapsed and filtered. Differential abundance was tested with two models: a binomial (Fisher-equivalent) model and a beta-binomial model that adds time-dependent variance fitted from healthy donors. Clones with fewer than 5 combined templates were removed, and a clone was called differentially abundant if the clone's Benjamini-Hochberg FDR was below 0.01. The form v = (b*log(k)+a)^2 was used to model beta-binomial variance as a function of total template count across the two samples. The table was pulled from immuneACCESS by TCRdb, which kept in-frame rearrangements only. Such tables lose some clones; where checked, under half of the loss comes from unresolved V genes, and the rest has no known cause. That table supplies the V and J calls and clone size; D and trimming were determined from the DNA. Present in this sample are approximately 90,000 clones, about nine tenths of which were seen just once. Together, the top ten hold about 4% of the sample.

No immune events, such as infections, were documented for the healthy donors during the collection period. Blood repertoires from healthy donors were used as a training cohort for calibrating time-dependent variance in a beta-binomial model of differential abundance of T-cell clones. The training cohort was composed of about 10 healthy donors, 3 female and 7 male. On average the donors were approximately 43 years old, and their ages spanned roughly 25 to 70 years. Whole blood, obtained from a commercial supplier, was collected from each healthy donor at three time points spaced roughly 2 weeks apart. For immunosequencing, genomic DNA was extracted from whole blood that had not been sorted.

Input material: blood. This sequence uses TRBV5-1 and TRBJ2-1, with 10 bases in between that match TRBD2. The clonotype comes from a person aged 18 to 75 in good health. The CDR3 in this case is CASSLDLAGVGEQFF. DNA sequence: TGCGCCAGCAGCTTGGACCTAGCGGGAGTCGGCGAGCAGTTCTTC.